A selection of T cell receptor beta chains follows, all from one sample in a study. One entry per CDR3 protein, called by TCRdb with MiXCR from the RT-PCR reads. Counted here are about 680,000 distinct CDR3 sequences, about 14% occurring once; the ten biggest clones make up roughly 4%. The sample taken for sequencing was memory CD4+ T cells from blood. These receptor sequences come from a female donor in good health, serving as a healthy control. CDR3s include the opening cysteine and the closing phenylalanine or tryptophan. The order of the fields is CDR3 protein, CDR3 DNA, V gene, J gene, clone size, D gene. A D gene is named only where the DNA matches it firmly. The size field is filled for only some rows; it gives once, few, many or a size class.

CASSPRTQGNTDTQYF	TGTGCCAGCAGCCCCCGAACCCAGGGGAACACAGATACGCAGTATTTT	TRBV9	TRBJ2-3	NA	NA
CASSLAGGKRELFF	TGTGCCAGCAGCTTGGCGGGGGGTAAACGGGAGCTGTTTTTT	TRBV7-2	TRBJ2-2	many	TRBD2
CSADPDPNTEAFF	TGCAGTGCTGACCCGGACCCGAACACTGAAGCTTTCTTT	TRBV20-1	TRBJ1-1	NA	NA
CAWSLDLSTDTQYF	TGTGCCTGGAGTTTGGACCTCAGCACAGATACGCAGTATTTT	TRBV30	TRBJ2-3	NA	NA
CASSSTVAANTGELFF	TGCGCCAGCAGCTCCACTGTAGCCGCGAACACCGGGGAGCTGTTTTTT	TRBV5-1	TRBJ2-2	few	NA
CATSDISGAPRDTQYF	TGTGCCACCAGTGATATATCCGGGGCCCCGAGAGATACGCAGTATTTT	TRBV24-1	TRBJ2-3	few	NA
CAIPRSRTANTGELFF	TGTGCCATCCCTAGGTCCAGGACAGCGAACACCGGGGAGCTGTTTTTT	TRBV10-3	TRBJ2-2	NA	NA
CASSEMALGDTQYF	TGTGCCAGCAGTGAGATGGCGTTGGGAGATACGCAGTATTTT	TRBV6-1	TRBJ2-3	many	NA
CATSRAGTSGSFHYEQYF	TGTGCCACCAGCAGGGCCGGGACTAGCGGGTCTTTTCACTACGAGCAGTACTTC	TRBV15	TRBJ2-7	few	TRBD2
CASPAVGQGAYTEAFF	TGTGCCAGCCCGGCAGTCGGACAGGGGGCGTACACTGAAGCTTTCTTT	TRBV28	TRBJ1-1	NA	TRBD1
CASSLAISQPQHF	TGTGCCAGCAGCTTAGCTATATCACAGCCCCAGCATTTT	TRBV7-6	TRBJ1-5	many	NA
CASTLGSATNEKLFF	TGTGCCAGCACCCTTGGATCCGCAACTAATGAAAAACTGTTTTTT	TRBV12-3/TRBV12-4	TRBJ1-4	NA	NA
CASSNADAINYGYTF	TGTGCCAGCAGCAACGCAGATGCTATAAACTATGGCTACACCTTC	TRBV6-6	TRBJ1-2	NA	NA
CASSRDRRPSNSPLHF	TGTGCCAGCAGTCGGGACAGGCGCCCGAGCAATTCACCCCTCCACTTT	TRBV28	TRBJ1-6	many	TRBD1
CASNEGLAGGPLTDTQYF	TGTGCCAGCAATGAAGGACTAGCGGGAGGACCGCTTACAGATACGCAGTATTTT	TRBV6-1	TRBJ2-3	NA	TRBD2
CASGQGLNYGYTF	TGTGCCAGCGGACAGGGGTTGAACTATGGCTACACCTTC	TRBV12-3/TRBV12-4	TRBJ1-2	few	TRBD1
CATSRDYSTDTQYF	TGTGCCACCAGCAGGGACTACTCCACAGATACGCAGTATTTT	TRBV15	TRBJ2-3	few	NA
CAWTLQGWTEAFF	TGTGCCTGGACATTGCAAGGGTGGACTGAAGCTTTCTTT	TRBV30	TRBJ1-1	NA	NA
CAWSPPYRTDTQYF	TGTGCCTGGAGTCCTCCCTATCGGACAGATACGCAGTATTTT	TRBV30	TRBJ2-3	NA	NA
CSAIGQNQETQYF	TGCAGTGCAATTGGACAGAACCAAGAGACCCAGTACTTC	TRBV20-1	TRBJ2-5	NA	NA
CSADRTGGGNQPQHF	TGCAGTGCCGACCGCACAGGGGGCGGGAATCAGCCCCAGCATTTT	TRBV20-1	TRBJ1-5	few	TRBD1
CSARDSSAQPQHF	TGCAGTGCTAGAGACAGTTCGGCTCAGCCCCAGCATTTT	TRBV20-1	TRBJ1-5	few	NA
CASSLAGTPIYEQYF	TGTGCCAGCAGCTTGGCCGGGACACCGATCTACGAGCAGTACTTC	TRBV5-5	TRBJ2-7	many	NA
CASSYMLVGKEQFF	TGTGCCAGCAGTTACATGTTGGTGGGGAAAGAGCAGTTCTTC	TRBV6-5	TRBJ2-1	NA	NA
CASSYSLLTDVKTQYF	TGTGCCAGCAGTTACTCTCTACTGACAGACGTAAAGACCCAGTACTTC	TRBV27	TRBJ2-5	few	NA
CASSQLGQFYGYTF	TGTGCCAGCAGTCAATTGGGACAGTTCTATGGCTACACCTTC	TRBV27	TRBJ1-2	NA	TRBD1
CASSSGLAGIYEQFF	TGTGCCAGCAGTTCCGGACTAGCGGGAATCTACGAGCAGTTCTTC	TRBV12-3/TRBV12-4	TRBJ2-1	NA	TRBD2
CASSLGGRGTYGYTF	TGCGCCAGCAGCTTGGGCGGCAGGGGGACCTATGGCTACACCTTC	TRBV5-1	TRBJ1-2	few	TRBD1
CASTSGTVYNEQFF	TGTGCCAGCACCTCCGGGACGGTCTACAATGAGCAGTTCTTC	TRBV28	TRBJ2-1	many	NA
CSASTPIHEQYF	TGCAGTGCTAGCACACCCATCCACGAGCAGTACTTC	TRBV20-1	TRBJ2-7	NA	NA
CASSIPGLGLLKETQYF	TGTGCCAGTAGTATCCCCGGTTTAGGGCTCCTAAAGGAGACCCAGTACTTC	TRBV19	TRBJ2-5	few	NA
CASSPLSSSNEQFF	TGTGCCAGCAGTCCCCTCTCGAGCTCCAACGAGCAGTTCTTC	TRBV6-4	TRBJ2-1	NA	NA
CASSLRVHSNYGYTF	TGTGCCAGCAGTTTAAGAGTGCACAGTAACTATGGCTACACCTTC	TRBV28	TRBJ1-2	few	NA
CASSAVTHEQFF	TGTGCCAGCAGTGCGGTCACCCATGAGCAGTTCTTC	TRBV28	TRBJ2-1	few	NA
CASSLTGDETDTQYF	TGTGCCAGCAGCTTAACCGGGGACGAAACAGATACGCAGTATTTT	TRBV7-3	TRBJ2-3	few	NA
CSASEGSSYNEQFF	TGCAGTGCTAGTGAGGGGAGCTCCTACAATGAGCAGTTCTTC	TRBV20-1	TRBJ2-1	NA	NA
CASGPAGFGGLAGDLEQFF	TGTGCTAGTGGTCCCGCGGGGTTTGGGGGACTAGCGGGAGATCTAGAGCAGTTCTTC	TRBV12-5	TRBJ2-1	few	TRBD2
CASSYNTGGNYEQYF	TGTGCCAGCAGTTACAATACAGGGGGGAACTACGAGCAGTACTTC	TRBV6-5	TRBJ2-7	many	TRBD1
CASTPGRAYGYTF	TGTGCCAGCACCCCCGGCAGGGCCTATGGCTACACCTTC	TRBV12-3/TRBV12-4	TRBJ1-2	NA	NA
CASSPRTGDNTEAFF	TGTGCCAGCAGCCCCCGGACAGGGGATAATACTGAAGCTTTCTTT	TRBV5-4	TRBJ1-1	NA	TRBD1
CSARDRRSNTEAFF	TGCAGTGCTAGAGACAGGAGGTCGAACACTGAAGCTTTCTTT	TRBV20-1	TRBJ1-1	NA	NA
CASSLGTGSQYF	TGTGCCAGCAGCTTAGGTACGGGATCCCAGTACTTC	TRBV7-2	TRBJ2-5	NA	NA
CASTRGTGEGEQFF	TGTGCCAGCACGAGGGGGACAGGGGAGGGTGAGCAGTTCTTC	TRBV12-3/TRBV12-4	TRBJ2-1	NA	TRBD1
CATSGMYGANVLTF	TGTGCCACCAGTGGAATGTACGGGGCCAACGTCCTGACTTTC	TRBV15	TRBJ2-6	NA	NA
CASSQEGAGANTGELFF	TGCGCCAGCAGCCAAGAAGGGGCAGGGGCGAACACCGGGGAGCTGTTTTTT	TRBV4-3	TRBJ2-2	many	NA
CASRLQGGPRETQYF	TGTGCCAGCAGGCTACAGGGAGGGCCCCGAGAGACCCAGTACTTC	TRBV27	TRBJ2-5	few	NA
CASSLEDADQPQHF	TGTGCCAGCAGTTTAGAGGACGCTGATCAGCCCCAGCATTTT	TRBV12-3/TRBV12-4	TRBJ1-5	many	NA
CSARGPSGSDTQYF	TGCAGTGCTAGAGGGCCTAGCGGGAGTGATACGCAGTATTTT	TRBV20-1	TRBJ2-3	NA	TRBD2
CASSQGSPGQPQHF	TGTGCCAGCAGCCAGGGCTCACCGGGTCAGCCCCAGCATTTT	TRBV5-5	TRBJ1-5	NA	NA
CASSLARGQMNTEAFF	TGCGCCAGCAGCTTGGCCCGCGGACAAATGAACACTGAAGCTTTCTTT	TRBV5-1	TRBJ1-1	few	NA
CSASGGAGTGELFF	TGCAGTGCTAGCGGGGGGGCCGGTACCGGGGAGCTGTTTTTT	TRBV20-1	TRBJ2-2	many	TRBD2
CASSLEGAGRQGYSPLHF	TGTGCCAGCAGCTTGGAGGGAGCCGGCCGGCAGGGGTATTCACCCCTCCACTTT	TRBV5-6	TRBJ1-6	NA	NA
CASSLEGTSGMMGQFF	TGTGCCAGCAGCTTAGAAGGGACTAGCGGTATGATGGGGCAGTTCTTC	TRBV7-8	TRBJ2-1	NA	TRBD2
CSAMPSTTNEKLFF	TGCAGTGCCATGCCCTCGACAACTAATGAAAAACTGTTTTTT	TRBV20-1	TRBJ1-4	NA	NA
CASSSGQGDGNEKLFF	TGTGCCAGCAGTTCGGGACAGGGGGATGGAAATGAAAAACTGTTTTTT	TRBV6-2/TRBV6-3	TRBJ1-4	NA	TRBD1